These 27 T cell receptor beta chains originate from one sample sequenced in a study of CD8 T cells in ankylosing spondylitis. One entry per CDR3 protein, called by TCRdb with MiXCR from the 5' RACE reads. The table includes 300,000 to 400,000 distinct CDR3 sequences, around 22% detected once. General study points: Several highly homologous variants formed a TCR beta motif that appeared characteristic of ankylosing spondylitis blood.

No antigen has been assigned to these receptors. Sequencing was performed on blood, either unsorted or a sorted T cell fraction (not recorded which). The receptors were gathered from a male donor with ankylosing spondylitis.

This clonotype turned up a few times. This chain uses TRBV5-1 with TRBJ2-1; maybe TRBD1 (6 bases). This CDR3 contains 16 residues. CDR1 is SGHRS and CDR2 is YFSETQ in the germline V gene. V was shortened by 0 bases and J by 0 bases, with 10 bases between the two germline ends. CDR3 protein: CASSLAPTGSYNEQFF. CDR3 nucleotide sequence: TGCGCCAGCAGCTTGGCCCCGACAGGCTCCTACAATGAGCAGTTCTTC.

The CDR3 loop is CASSLDPGGSSGTQYF. CDR3 nucleotide sequence: TGTGCCAGCAGCTTAGATCCGGGAGGCTCTTCAGGGACCCAGTACTTC. The rearrangement joins TRBV7-9 to TRBJ2-5; TRBD2 aligns across 7 bases. This CDR3 spans 16 amino acids. V was pared by 1 base and J by 7 bases, with 12 bases of the junction left unmatched. Germline CDR1 reads SEHNR; CDR2 reads FQNEAQ (reference sequence).

This clonotype was picked up a small number of times. The CDR3 nucleotides read TGTGCCAGCAGGACGGGTGGGTATAGCAATCAGCCCCAGCATTTT. This codes for CASRTGGYSNQPQHF. The gene calls are TRBV6-1 and TRBJ1-5, with D unresolved. This CDR3 has 15 amino acids. Germline CDR1 and CDR2: MNHNS and SASEGT. The ends were cut back, 6 bases at V and 0 bases at J, with 12 bases in the middle.

CDR3 loop: CSVVPLAGHPNSYEQYF. CDR3 nucleotide sequence: TGCAGCGTTGTCCCCCTAGCGGGGCACCCGAACTCCTACGAGCAGTACTTC. The gene calls are TRBV29-1 and TRBJ2-7; TRBD2 aligns across 9 bases. After removal of 4 bases from V and 0 bases from J, the junction contained 13 bases not matched to a gene. Germline V gene data show CDR1 as SQVTM and CDR2 as ANQGSEA. This CDR3 contains 17 residues.

There are a few counts of this clonotype. This sequence joins TRBV20-1 and TRBJ2-5, with 13 bases matching TRBD2. Germline V lookup: CDR1 DFQATT, CDR2 SNEGSKA (reference sequence). J was trimmed by 5 bases and V by 6 bases; bases with no gene match: 15. This CDR3 has 17 amino acids. CDR3 in amino acids: CSASGTSGDLLGETQYF. The CDR3 DNA reads TGCAGTGCAAGCGGGACTAGCGGGGACCTTCTGGGTGAGACCCAGTACTTC.

The chain employs TRBV6-2 or TRBV6-3 and TRBJ2-7; D unresolved. This CDR3 is built from 15 residues. Germline CDR1 MNHEY, CDR2 SVGEGT. Trimming left V 0 bases short and J 3 bases short, with 12 bases between. Here the CDR3 DNA reads TGTGCCAGCAGTTACTCGAACTTTGGGGTCTACGAGCAGTACTTC. It encodes CASSYSNFGVYEQYF.

The CDR3 sequence is CASSQDWGREEAFF. Here the CDR3 DNA reads TGTGCCAGCAGCCAAGATTGGGGGAGGGAGGAAGCTTTCTTT. This sequence joins TRBV4-2 and TRBJ1-1, with TRBD1 as a possible D gene (5 bases). Between the trimmed V and J ends, which lost 0 bases and 8 bases, there was a span of 13 bases. The germline CDR1 and CDR2 sequences are LGHNA and YNFKEQ. This CDR3 contains 14 residues.

This clonotype was counted a single time. The V call is TRBV5-1, the J call TRBJ2-1; 7 bases fit TRBD1. Germline V lookup: CDR1 SGHRS, CDR2 YFSETQ. V was clipped by 3 bases and J by 8 bases; unmatched bases: 14. This CDR3 region has 16 residues. This chain's CDR3 is CASSYYGAGGTDEQFF. In nucleotides, the CDR3 is TGCGCCAGCAGCTACTATGGGGCAGGGGGAACGGATGAGCAGTTCTTC.

This clonotype came up a few times. The J gene is TRBJ1-5, the V gene TRBV6-1; maybe TRBD1 (5 bases). The ends were cut back, 4 bases at V and 7 bases at J, with 14 bases in the middle. The CDR3 runs 14 residues. Germline CDR1 and CDR2: MNHNS and SASEGT. CDR3 sequence: CASSVRGGDQPQHF. DNA for the CDR3: TGTGCCAGCAGTGTTAGGGGAGGGGACCAGCCCCAGCATTTT.

This clonotype was detected a few times. V usage is TRBV7-2 and J usage is TRBJ2-2; the D is unclear. CDR1 and CDR2 (germline): SGHTA, FQGNSA. The CDR3 totals 13 residues. V was trimmed by 5 bases and J by 8 bases, leaving 12 bases between them. CDR3 sequence reads: CASSLRARGELFF. CDR3 DNA: TGTGCCAGCAGCCTCCGGGCCAGGGGGGAGCTGTTTTTT.

This clonotype has at least ten counts. The chain combines TRBV7-9 with TRBJ2-5, with TRBD1 matching over 8 bases. The J segment lost 5 bases and the V segment lost 3 bases, leaving 5 bases of the junction unmatched. The CDR3 totals 14 residues. CDR1 is SEHNR and CDR2 is FQNEAQ in the germline V gene (reference sequence). CDR3 in DNA: TGTGCCAGCAGCTTCGGACAGGGTTGGGAGACCCAGTACTTC. It codes for CASSFGQGWETQYF.

This clonotype appeared many times. J is TRBJ1-1 and V is TRBV12-3 or TRBV12-4; tentative D call: TRBD1 (5 bases). V lost 5 bases and J lost 7, with 17 bases in between. The CDR3 spans 14 residues. The CDR3 region has the DNA TGTGCCAGCAGTACCGGGACTCCCGTCCATGAAGCTTTCTTT. It translates to CASSTGTPVHEAFF.

V usage is TRBV20-1 and J usage is TRBJ2-5, with unresolved D. The CDR3 consists of 13 residues. The germline V gene has CDR1 DFQATT and CDR2 SNEGSKA (reference sequence). The ends were cut back, 6 bases at V and 7 bases at J, with 18 bases in the middle. The CDR3: CSAKPYGRGTQYF. The CDR3 region has the DNA TGCAGTGCCAAACCCTACGGACGCGGGACCCAGTACTTC.

A few counts support this clonotype. V is TRBV2 and J is TRBJ2-7; the D gene is possibly TRBD1 (5 bases). The CDR3 runs 11 residues. Germline V gives CDR1 SNHLY, CDR2 FYNNEI. V was clipped by 6 bases and J by 5 bases, with 8 bases between them. The CDR3 DNA reads as TGTGCCAGCAGGGGGCAGAACGAGCAGTACTTC. Amino acid sequence: CASRGQNEQYF.

This clonotype was counted many times. The rearrangement uses TRBV20-1 and TRBJ2-3; 7 bases align to TRBD2. V dropped 3 bases and J dropped 2; count of bases not matched to a gene: 11. Per the germline V gene, CDR1 is DFQATT and CDR2 is SNEGSKA (reference sequence). This CDR3 is built from 16 residues. The CDR3 coding sequence is TGCAGTGCTAGGGCGGCCGACGCGGGAGACACAGATACGCAGTATTTT. This codes for CSARAADAGDTDTQYF.

In this sample, this clonotype turned up a few times. This chain uses TRBV28 with TRBJ2-4; TRBD2 aligns across 8 bases. Germline CDR1 and CDR2: MDHEN and SYDVKM. Germline trimming cut 7 bases from V and 6 bases from J; bases unmatched to any gene: 5. This CDR3 is built from 13 residues. The CDR3 DNA reads as TGTGCCAGCAACGGACTAGCTCCAAACATTCAGTACTTC. Amino acid sequence: CASNGLAPNIQYF.

The CDR3 here is CATSEGTGDSNQPQHF. CDR3 DNA: TGTGCCACCAGTGAAGGGACAGGTGATAGCAATCAGCCCCAGCATTTT. This chain links TRBV24-1 with TRBJ1-5; 8 nucleotides match TRBD1. The CDR3 runs to 16 residues. Germline CDR1 is KGHDR and CDR2 is SFDVKD. V was pared by 4 bases and J by 0 bases, with 4 bases of the junction left unmatched.

This clonotype was seen a handful of times. The rearrangement uses TRBV7-8 and TRBJ2-1; a possible D gene is TRBD2 (5 bases). The CDR3 is made up of 16 amino acids. The germline CDR1 and CDR2 sequences are SGHVS and FQNEAQ. Deletions cut 3 bases from V and 3 bases from J, with 15 bases between. CDR3 coding DNA: TGTGCCAGCAGCTTTTTCAGCGGCATCTTCTACAATGAGCAGTTCTTC. It specifies CASSFFSGIFYNEQFF. The full variable domain, with the rest looked up from reference TRBV7-8 and TRBJ2-1, is GAGVSQSPRYKVAKRGQDVALRCDPISGHVSLFWYQQALGQGPEFLTYFQNEAQLDKSGLPSDRFFAERPEGSVSTLKIQRTQQEDSAVYLCASSFFSGIFYNEQFFGPGTRLTVL.

This clonotype has more than one count but fewer than ten. J is TRBJ2-1 and V is TRBV2; D gene unclear. This CDR3 has 15 amino acids. The germline V and J ends were trimmed by 6 bases and 2 bases, with 14 bases remaining between them. The germline V gene has CDR1 SNHLY and CDR2 FYNNEI. The CDR3 protein is CASSGPLGAYNEQFF. In DNA, the CDR3 is TGTGCCAGCAGCGGCCCCCTAGGTGCCTACAATGAGCAGTTCTTC.

This clonotype showed up many times. This chain joins TRBV6-5 and TRBJ2-1, with TRBD2 matching over 12 bases. This CDR3 comprises 15 residues. Trimming at V came to 2 bases and at J to 15 bases, leaving 11 bases not matched to a gene. The germline V gene encodes CDR1 MNHEY and CDR2 SVGAGI. In DNA form, the CDR3 reads TGTGCCAGCAGTTACCGACTAGCGGGAGTTAATTCTTGGTTCTTC. Translation: CASSYRLAGVNSWFF.

This clonotype was detected only a few times. The chain is built from TRBV7-2 and TRBJ2-1; D assignment may be TRBD1 or TRBD2 (5 bases each). Germline CDR1 is SGHTA and CDR2 is FQGNSA. Between the trimmed V and J ends, which lost 6 bases and 9 bases, there was a span of 15 bases. CDR3 length: 13 amino acids. CDR3 region: CASRLWGLGEQFF. The CDR3 DNA reads as TGTGCCAGCAGACTATGGGGGTTGGGTGAGCAGTTCTTC.

The CDR3 DNA reads TGTGCCAGCAGCCCCTCCACCGCACGGAACACCGGGGAGCTGTTTTTT. This sequence encodes CASSPSTARNTGELFF. V is TRBV14 and J is TRBJ2-2; D uncertain. Trimming took off 4 bases at V and 1 base at J, with 13 bases between the two ends. The germline CDR1 and CDR2 sequences are SGHDN and FVKESK. This CDR3 region has 16 residues.

In its sample, this clonotype ranks as medium-sized. This chain uses TRBV10-3 with TRBJ2-7; D uncertain. The length of the CDR3 is 13 residues. CDR1 ENHRY and CDR2 SYGVKD come from the germline V gene. Trimming shortened V by 0 bases and J by 2 bases, and 5 bases separated the two germline ends. CDR3 nucleotides: TGTGCCATCAGTGAGTCTTCCCCCTACGAGCAGTACTTC. Residues: CAISESSPYEQYF.

The chain carries TRBV20-1 and TRBJ2-3; TRBD2 agrees at 10 bases. CDR1 and CDR2 from the germline V gene are DFQATT and SNEGSKA (reference sequence). This CDR3 is 15 amino acids long. V dropped 3 bases and J dropped 0; count of bases not matched to a gene: 3. The CDR3 is CSASQREGSTDTQYF. For the CDR3, the DNA is TGCAGTGCTAGTCAGCGGGAGGGAAGCACAGATACGCAGTATTTT.

For the CDR3, the DNA is TGTGCCAGCAGCGTAATAGCGGGAGCAGATACGCAGTATTTT. Its translation is CASSVIAGADTQYF. The chain couples TRBV9 to TRBJ2-3; TRBD2 matches 9 bases. The trim removed 1 base at V and 4 bases at J, leaving 1 base unmatched. The CDR3 length is 14 residues. Germline V gene lookup returns CDR1 SGDLS and CDR2 YYNGEE.

The chain carries TRBV5-6 and TRBJ1-1; TRBD1 matches at 7 bases. CDR3 length equals 15 residues. The germline CDR1 and CDR2 sequences are SGHDT and YYEEEE. Trimming removed 6 bases from V and 0 bases from J; junction bases left unmatched: 8. CDR3 sequence: CASTTLQGMNTEAFF. The CDR3 nucleotides read TGTGCCAGCACCACACTACAGGGGATGAACACTGAAGCTTTCTTT.

This clonotype was detected many times. V is TRBV12-3 or TRBV12-4 and J is TRBJ2-2, with D possibly matching TRBD2 (6 bases). The CDR3 sequence is 13 residues long. V lost 7 bases to trimming and J lost 5 bases, with 11 bases between them. The CDR3, as DNA: TGTGCCAGCATGGAGGGCCGAACCGGGGAGCTGTTTTTT. It encodes CASMEGRTGELFF.